This T cell receptor beta chain was documented in a study of cytomegalovirus exposure and HLA in healthy donors. PCR primers comprised 60 Vbeta and 13 Jbeta primers. Profiled with immunoSEQ multiplex PCR; TCRdb holds only in-frame clones, not every one. The sample lists roughly 120,000 clones; approximately 80% were seen once. Points from the study as a whole: Common viral pathogens were later found to be apparently linked to several of the most significant clusters. Researchers had no immune exposure information except CMV serostatus available.

With regard to this clone: Its matching antigen is unknown.

CDR3 length: 16 residues. The V gene lost 7 bases and the J gene lost 6 bases, with 19 bases spanning the gap. The germline gives CDR1 LGHNA, CDR2 YNFKEQ. The clonotype originates from a man aged 18 to 30 in good health and CMV-seronegative. Sequenced material: PBMCs. V and J are TRBV4-2 and TRBJ1-6, with a possible D match to TRBD1 (5 bases). CDR3 DNA sequence: TGTGCCAGCACCTCGTCGGGGGGGTGGGGTAATTCACCCCTCCACTTT. This sequence encodes CASTSSGGWGNSPLHF.